A selection of T cell receptor beta chains follows, all from one sample in a study of T cells in tumors after PD-1 blockade. Libraries were prepared by immunoSEQ multiplex PCR; TCRdb keeps only in-frame clonotypes and omits some of them. The sample lists more than 11,000 clones; 70% to 85% were seen once. Sequenced material: PBMCs, taken after anti-PD-1 treatment. Receptors originate from a human donor with basal cell carcinoma. CDR3s include the opening cysteine and the closing phenylalanine or tryptophan. Each record gives: V gene, J gene, D gene, clone size, CDR3 DNA, CDR3 protein. The D gene is left open where the match is weak. A clone size is listed for some rows: how often the clone was seen (once, few, many), or a class if it is expanded.

V: TRBV4-2; J: TRBJ2-3; D: -; size: -; DNA: TGTGCCAGCAGCCAAGATCATGGATCAGGGGCCGCGTTTGGGCAGTATTTT; CDR3: CASSQDHGSGAAFGQYF
V: TRBV29-1; J: TRBJ1-2; D: -; size: -; DNA: TGCAGCGCCCACGCCGGGGGAGGGGGGGGCTACACCTTC; CDR3: CSAHAGGGGGYTF
V: TRBV28; J: TRBJ1-2; D: -; size: -; DNA: TGTGCCAGCAGTTTCCGGGGCGGTAACTATGGCTACACCTTC; CDR3: CASSFRGGNYGYTF
V: TRBV28; J: TRBJ2-1; D: TRBD2; size: -; DNA: TGTGCCAGCAGCATGACTAGCGGGAGATACAATGAGCAGTTCTTC; CDR3: CASSMTSGRYNEQFF
V: TRBV6-5; J: TRBJ1-2; D: -; size: -; DNA: TGTGCCAGCAGGCCAACCCAGGGTAGAGGCTACACCTTC; CDR3: CASRPTQGRGYTF
V: TRBV10-3; J: TRBJ2-3; D: -; size: -; DNA: TGTGCCATCAGTGGGGTTGGGCCCCGGGCAGATACGCAGTATTTT; CDR3: CAISGVGPRADTQYF
V: TRBV3-1/TRBV3-2; J: TRBJ2-1; D: TRBD2; size: -; DNA: TGTGCCAGCAGCCACGGGGTTGGGACTAGCGGGGGCGATGAGCAGTTCTTC; CDR3: CASSHGVGTSGGDEQFF
V: TRBV30; J: TRBJ2-5; D: TRBD2; size: -; DNA: TGTGCCTTGGGAGGGAGGCCCTTAGAGACCCAGTACTTC; CDR3: CALGGRPLETQYF
V: TRBV5-4; J: TRBJ1-1; D: -; size: -; DNA: TGTGCCAGCAGCTTGGATAACACTGAAGCTTTCTTT; CDR3: CASSLDNTEAFF
V: TRBV4-2; J: TRBJ1-4; D: -; size: once; DNA: TGTGCCAGCAGCCCGGACACTGCAACTAATGAAAAACTGTTTTTT; CDR3: CASSPDTATNEKLFF
V: TRBV18; J: TRBJ1-1; D: -; size: -; DNA: TGTGCCAGCTCACAAACAACGGGTACCACTGAAGCTTTCTTT; CDR3: CASSQTTGTTEAFF
V: TRBV2; J: TRBJ1-2; D: -; size: -; DNA: TGTGCCAGCAGTGAAACCCTAGACAGGACTAACTATGGCTACACCTTC; CDR3: CASSETLDRTNYGYTF
V: TRBV28; J: TRBJ1-2; D: TRBD1; size: few; DNA: TGTGCCAGCAGATCCGACAGGGGCGCTGACTATGGCTACACCTTC; CDR3: CASRSDRGADYGYTF
V: TRBV28; J: TRBJ1-5; D: -; size: -; DNA: TGTGCCATAGGCGCGGGGATACATCAGCCCCAGCATTTT; CDR3: CAIGAGIHQPQHF
V: TRBV7-6; J: TRBJ2-5; D: TRBD2; size: -; DNA: TGTGCCAGCAGCTTAGGGGCCCTAGCGGGAGGGCTAGAGACCCAGTACTTC; CDR3: CASSLGALAGGLETQYF
V: TRBV19; J: TRBJ2-3; D: -; size: -; DNA: TGTGCCAGTAGTATAGACGCGGCTAGCTGGCGTCACACCGATACGCAGTATTTT; CDR3: CASSIDAASWRHTDTQYF
V: TRBV20-1; J: TRBJ2-3; D: -; size: -; DNA: TGCAGTGCTGATCTAGCAGATACGCAGTATTTT; CDR3: CSADLADTQYF
V: TRBV3-1/TRBV3-2; J: TRBJ2-7; D: -; size: -; DNA: TGTGCCAGCAGCCAAGATGCCTTCTCCTACGAGCAGTACTTC; CDR3: CASSQDAFSYEQYF
V: TRBV2; J: TRBJ2-3; D: -; size: -; DNA: TGTGCCAGCAGTTTACTAGATATGGCGCAGTATTTT; CDR3: CASSLLDMAQYF
V: TRBV24-1; J: TRBJ2-5; D: -; size: -; DNA: TGTGCCACCAGTGATTGGAGGACGGAGACCCAGTACTTC; CDR3: CATSDWRTETQYF
V: TRBV6-2/TRBV6-3; J: TRBJ2-1; D: TRBD2; size: once; DNA: TGTGCCAGCAGCTCTAGCGGGAGTAAGTTCTTC; CDR3: CASSSSGSKFF
V: TRBV6-6; J: TRBJ2-2; D: -; size: -; DNA: TGTGCCAGCAGTTGGGGGAACGACATCCCCGGGGAGCTGTTTTTT; CDR3: CASSWGNDIPGELFF
V: TRBV29-1; J: TRBJ2-3; D: TRBD2; size: -; DNA: TGCAGCGTCGCCCTGGCTAGCGGGGGGCCAGATACGCAGTATTTT; CDR3: CSVALASGGPDTQYF